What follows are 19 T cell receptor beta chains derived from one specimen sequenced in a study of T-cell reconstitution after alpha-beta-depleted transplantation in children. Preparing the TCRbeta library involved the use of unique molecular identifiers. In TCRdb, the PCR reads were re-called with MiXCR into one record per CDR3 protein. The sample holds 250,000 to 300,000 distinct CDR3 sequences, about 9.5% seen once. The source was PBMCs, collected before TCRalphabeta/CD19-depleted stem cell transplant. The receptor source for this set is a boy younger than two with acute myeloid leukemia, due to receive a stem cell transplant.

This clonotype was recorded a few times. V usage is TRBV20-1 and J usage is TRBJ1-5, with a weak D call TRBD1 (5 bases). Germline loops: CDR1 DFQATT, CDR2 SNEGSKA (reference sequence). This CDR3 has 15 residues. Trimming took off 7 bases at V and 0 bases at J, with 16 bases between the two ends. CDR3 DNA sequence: TGCAGTGGTGACGGGGCCTTTTATAGCAATCAGCCCCAGCATTTT. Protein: CSGDGAFYSNQPQHF.

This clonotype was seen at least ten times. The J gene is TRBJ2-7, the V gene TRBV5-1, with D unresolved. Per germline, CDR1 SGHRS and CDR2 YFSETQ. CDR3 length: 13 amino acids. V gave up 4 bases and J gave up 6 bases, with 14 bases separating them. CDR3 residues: CASSVHPASEQYF. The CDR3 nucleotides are TGCGCCAGCAGCGTTCACCCGGCATCCGAGCAGTACTTC.

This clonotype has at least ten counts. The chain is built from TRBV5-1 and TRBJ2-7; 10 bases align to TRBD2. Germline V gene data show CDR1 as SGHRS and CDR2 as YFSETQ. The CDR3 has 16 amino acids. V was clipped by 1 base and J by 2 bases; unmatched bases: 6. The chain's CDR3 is CASSLTSGASPYEQYF. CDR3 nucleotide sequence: TGCGCCAGCAGCTTGACTAGCGGGGCCTCTCCCTACGAGCAGTACTTC.

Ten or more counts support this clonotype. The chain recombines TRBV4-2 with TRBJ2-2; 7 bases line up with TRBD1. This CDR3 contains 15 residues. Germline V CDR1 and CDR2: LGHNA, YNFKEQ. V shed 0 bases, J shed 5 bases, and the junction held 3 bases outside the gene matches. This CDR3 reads CASSQERGLTGELFF. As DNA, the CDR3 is TGTGCCAGCAGCCAAGAGAGGGGGCTAACCGGGGAGCTGTTTTTT.

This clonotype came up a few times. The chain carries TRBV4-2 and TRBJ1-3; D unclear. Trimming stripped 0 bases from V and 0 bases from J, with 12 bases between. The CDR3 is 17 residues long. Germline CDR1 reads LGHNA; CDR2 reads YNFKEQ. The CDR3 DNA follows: TGTGCCAGCAGCCAAGATAATCCCGCGGCCTCTGGAAACACCATATATTTT. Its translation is CASSQDNPAASGNTIYF.

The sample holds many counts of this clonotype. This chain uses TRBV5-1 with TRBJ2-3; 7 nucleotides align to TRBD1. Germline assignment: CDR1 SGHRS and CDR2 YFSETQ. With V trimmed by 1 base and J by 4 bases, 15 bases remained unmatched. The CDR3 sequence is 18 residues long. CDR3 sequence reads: CASSLISPPPTGADTQYF. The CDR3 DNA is TGCGCCAGCAGCTTGATATCCCCTCCGCCTACAGGGGCAGATACGCAGTATTTT.

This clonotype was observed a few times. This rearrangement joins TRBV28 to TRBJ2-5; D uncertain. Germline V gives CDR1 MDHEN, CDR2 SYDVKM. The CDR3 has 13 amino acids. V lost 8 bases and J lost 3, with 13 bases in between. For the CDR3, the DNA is TGTGCCAGCCGAATTGGACGGGAAGAGACCCAGTACTTC. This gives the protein CASRIGREETQYF.

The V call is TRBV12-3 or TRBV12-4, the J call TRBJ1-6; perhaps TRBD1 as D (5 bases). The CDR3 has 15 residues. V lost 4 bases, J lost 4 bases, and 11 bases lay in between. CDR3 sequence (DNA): TGTGCCAGCAGTTCCTGGGAGGGGTATAATTCACCCCTCCACTTT. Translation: CASSSWEGYNSPLHF.

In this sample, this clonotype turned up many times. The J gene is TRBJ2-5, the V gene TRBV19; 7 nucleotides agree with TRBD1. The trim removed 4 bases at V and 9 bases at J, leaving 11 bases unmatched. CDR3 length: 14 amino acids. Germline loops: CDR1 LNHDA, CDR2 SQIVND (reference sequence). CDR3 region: CASSTVDRSVSQYF. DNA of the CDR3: TGTGCCAGTAGTACAGTGGACAGGTCTGTGTCCCAGTACTTC.

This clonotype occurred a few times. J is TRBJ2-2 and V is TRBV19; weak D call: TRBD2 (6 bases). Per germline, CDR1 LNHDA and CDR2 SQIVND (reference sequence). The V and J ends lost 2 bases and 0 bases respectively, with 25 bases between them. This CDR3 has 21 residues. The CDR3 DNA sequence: TGTGCCAGTAGTATACCGGAATGGCGGGGCACCAAAGCCCCGAACACCGGGGAGCTGTTTTTT. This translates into CASSIPEWRGTKAPNTGELFF.

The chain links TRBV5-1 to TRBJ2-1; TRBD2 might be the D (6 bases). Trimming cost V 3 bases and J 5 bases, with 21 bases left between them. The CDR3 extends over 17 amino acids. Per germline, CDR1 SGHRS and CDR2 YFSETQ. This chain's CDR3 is CASSSGPGSNKHNEQFF. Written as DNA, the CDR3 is TGCGCCAGCAGCTCAGGGCCCGGGAGTAATAAGCACAATGAGCAGTTCTTC. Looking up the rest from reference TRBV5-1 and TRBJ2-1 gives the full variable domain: KAGVTQTPRYLIKTRGQQVTLSCSPISGHRSVSWYQQTPGQGLQFLFEYFSETQRNKGNFPGRFSGRQFSNSRSEMNVSTLELGDSALYLCASSSGPGSNKHNEQFFGPGTRLTVL.

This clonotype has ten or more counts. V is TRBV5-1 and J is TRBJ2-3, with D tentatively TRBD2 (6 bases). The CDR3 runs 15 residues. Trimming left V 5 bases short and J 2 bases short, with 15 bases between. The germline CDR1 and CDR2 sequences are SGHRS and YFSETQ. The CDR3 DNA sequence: TGCGCCAGCAGGATTCACGGGGGATTCACAGATACGCAGTATTTT. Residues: CASRIHGGFTDTQYF. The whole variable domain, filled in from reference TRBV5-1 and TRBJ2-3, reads KAGVTQTPRYLIKTRGQQVTLSCSPISGHRSVSWYQQTPGQGLQFLFEYFSETQRNKGNFPGRFSGRQFSNSRSEMNVSTLELGDSALYLCASRIHGGFTDTQYFGPGTRLTVL.

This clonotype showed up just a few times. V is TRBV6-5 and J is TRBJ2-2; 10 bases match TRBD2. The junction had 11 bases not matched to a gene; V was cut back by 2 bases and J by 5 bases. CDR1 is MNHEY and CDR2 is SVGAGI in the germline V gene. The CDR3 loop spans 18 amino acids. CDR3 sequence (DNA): TGTGCCAGCAGTTACGGGCTAGCGGGAGTAGTGAGGACCGGGGAGCTGTTTTTT. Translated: CASSYGLAGVVRTGELFF.

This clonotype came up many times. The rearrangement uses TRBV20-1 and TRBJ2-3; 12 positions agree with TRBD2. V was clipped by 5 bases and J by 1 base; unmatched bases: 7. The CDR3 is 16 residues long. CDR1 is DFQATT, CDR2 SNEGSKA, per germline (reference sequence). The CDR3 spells CSAPSGRAGGTDTQYF. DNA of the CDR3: TGCAGTGCTCCTAGCGGGAGGGCCGGGGGCACAGATACGCAGTATTTT.

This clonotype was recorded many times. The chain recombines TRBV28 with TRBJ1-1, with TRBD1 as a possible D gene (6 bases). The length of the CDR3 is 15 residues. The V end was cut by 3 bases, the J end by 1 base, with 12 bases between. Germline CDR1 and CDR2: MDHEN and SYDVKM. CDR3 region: CASSFTGIGNTEAFF. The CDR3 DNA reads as TGTGCCAGCAGTTTTACAGGGATTGGGAACACTGAAGCTTTCTTT.

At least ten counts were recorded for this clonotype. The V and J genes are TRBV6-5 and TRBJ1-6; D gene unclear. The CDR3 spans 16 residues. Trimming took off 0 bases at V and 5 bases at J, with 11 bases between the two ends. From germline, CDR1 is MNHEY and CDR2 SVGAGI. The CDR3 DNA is TGTGCCAGCAGTTACTCCGTCAGCGGGAATAATTCACCCCTCCACTTT. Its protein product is CASSYSVSGNNSPLHF.

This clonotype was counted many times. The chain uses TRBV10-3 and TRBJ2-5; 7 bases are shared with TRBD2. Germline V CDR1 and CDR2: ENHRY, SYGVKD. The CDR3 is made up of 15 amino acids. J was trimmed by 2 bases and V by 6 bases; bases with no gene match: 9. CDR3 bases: TGTGCCATCAGACCAAGCGGGAAAGGACAAGAGACCCAGTACTTC. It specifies CAIRPSGKGQETQYF.

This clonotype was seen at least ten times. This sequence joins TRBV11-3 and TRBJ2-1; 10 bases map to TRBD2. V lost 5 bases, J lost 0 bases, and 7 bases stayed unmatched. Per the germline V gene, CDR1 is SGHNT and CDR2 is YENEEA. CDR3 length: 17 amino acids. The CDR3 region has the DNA TGTGCCAGCAGCCGAGGGACTAGCGATCTCTCCTACAATGAGCAGTTCTTC. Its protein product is CASSRGTSDLSYNEQFF.

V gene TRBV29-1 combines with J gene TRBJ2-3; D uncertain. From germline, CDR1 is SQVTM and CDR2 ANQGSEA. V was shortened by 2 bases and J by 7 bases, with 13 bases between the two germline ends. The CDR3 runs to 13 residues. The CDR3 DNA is TGCAGCGTTGAATATAGGAACGCAAATACGCAGTATTTT. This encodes CSVEYRNANTQYF.